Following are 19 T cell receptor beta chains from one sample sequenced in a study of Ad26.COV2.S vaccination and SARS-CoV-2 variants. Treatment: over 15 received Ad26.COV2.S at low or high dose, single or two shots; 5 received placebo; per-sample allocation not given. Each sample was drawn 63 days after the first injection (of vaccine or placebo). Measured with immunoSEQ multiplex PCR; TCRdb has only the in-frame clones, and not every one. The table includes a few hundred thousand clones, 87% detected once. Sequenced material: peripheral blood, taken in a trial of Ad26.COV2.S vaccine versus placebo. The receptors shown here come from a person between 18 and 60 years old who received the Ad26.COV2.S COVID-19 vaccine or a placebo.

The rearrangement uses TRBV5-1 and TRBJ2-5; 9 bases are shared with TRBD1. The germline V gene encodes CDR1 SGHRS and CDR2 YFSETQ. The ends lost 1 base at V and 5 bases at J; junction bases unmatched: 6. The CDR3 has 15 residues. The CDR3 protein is CASSLRGTGIETQYF. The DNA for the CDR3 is TGCGCCAGCAGCTTGAGAGGGACAGGGATTGAGACCCAGTACTTC. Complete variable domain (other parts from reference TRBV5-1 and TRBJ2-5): KAGVTQTPRYLIKTRGQQVTLSCSPISGHRSVSWYQQTPGQGLQFLFEYFSETQRNKGNFPGRFSGRQFSNSRSEMNVSTLELGDSALYLCASSLRGTGIETQYFGPGTRLLVL.

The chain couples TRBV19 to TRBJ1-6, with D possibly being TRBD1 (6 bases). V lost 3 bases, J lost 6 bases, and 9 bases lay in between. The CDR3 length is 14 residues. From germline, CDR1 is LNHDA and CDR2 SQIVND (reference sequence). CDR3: CASSIGGSNSPLHF. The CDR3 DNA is TGTGCCAGTAGTATCGGGGGCAGTAATTCACCCCTCCACTTT. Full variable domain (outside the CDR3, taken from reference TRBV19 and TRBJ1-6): DGGITQSPKYLFRKEGQNVTLSCEQNLNHDAMYWYRQDPGQGLRLIYYSQIVNDFQKGDIAEGYSVSREKKESFPLTVTSAQKNPTAFYLCASSIGGSNSPLHFGNGTRLTVT.

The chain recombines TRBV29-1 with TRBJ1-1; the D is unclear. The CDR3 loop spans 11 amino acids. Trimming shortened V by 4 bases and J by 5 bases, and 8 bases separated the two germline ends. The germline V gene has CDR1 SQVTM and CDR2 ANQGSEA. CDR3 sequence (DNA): TGCAGCGTTGGGGCAGCTACTGAAGCTTTCTTT. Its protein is CSVGAATEAFF.

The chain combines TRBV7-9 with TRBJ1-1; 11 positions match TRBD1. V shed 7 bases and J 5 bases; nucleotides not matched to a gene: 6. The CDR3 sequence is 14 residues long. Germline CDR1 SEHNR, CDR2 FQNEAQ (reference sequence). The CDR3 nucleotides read TGTGCCAGCACCGGACAGGGGGCGATAACTGAAGCTTTCTTT. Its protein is CASTGQGAITEAFF.

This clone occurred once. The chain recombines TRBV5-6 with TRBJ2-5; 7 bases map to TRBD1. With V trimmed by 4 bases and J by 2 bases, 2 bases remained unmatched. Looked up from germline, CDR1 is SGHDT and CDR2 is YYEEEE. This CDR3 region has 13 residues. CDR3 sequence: CASSQGVQETQYF. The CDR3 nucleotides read TGTGCCAGCAGCCAGGGGGTACAAGAGACCCAGTACTTC.

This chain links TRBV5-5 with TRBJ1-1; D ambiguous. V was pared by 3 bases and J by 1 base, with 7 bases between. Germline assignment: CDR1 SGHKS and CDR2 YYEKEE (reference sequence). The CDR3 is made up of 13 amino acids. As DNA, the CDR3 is TGTGCCAGCAGCTCCCACAGGAACACTGAAGCTTTCTTT. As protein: CASSSHRNTEAFF.

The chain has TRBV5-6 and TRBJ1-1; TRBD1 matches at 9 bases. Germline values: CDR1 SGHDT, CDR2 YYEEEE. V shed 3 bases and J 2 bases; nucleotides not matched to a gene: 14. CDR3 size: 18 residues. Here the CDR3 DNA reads TGTGCCAGCAGCTCACCGCGGGACAGGGTAGCCAAAAACACTGAAGCTTTCTTT. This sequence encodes CASSSPRDRVAKNTEAFF.

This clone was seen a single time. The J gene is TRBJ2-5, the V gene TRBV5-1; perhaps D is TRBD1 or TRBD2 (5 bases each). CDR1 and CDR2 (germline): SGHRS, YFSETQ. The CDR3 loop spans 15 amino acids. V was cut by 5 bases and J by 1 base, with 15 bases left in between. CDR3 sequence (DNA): TGCGCCAGCAGTCGGGGCCCAACCACCCAAGAGACCCAGTACTTC. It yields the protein CASSRGPTTQETQYF.

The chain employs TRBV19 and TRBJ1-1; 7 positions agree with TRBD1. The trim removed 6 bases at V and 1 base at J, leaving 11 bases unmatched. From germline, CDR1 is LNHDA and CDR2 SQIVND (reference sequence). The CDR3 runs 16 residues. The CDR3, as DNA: TGTGCCAGTAGGCCATACACCGACAGGGCGAACACTGAAGCTTTCTTT. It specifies CASRPYTDRANTEAFF. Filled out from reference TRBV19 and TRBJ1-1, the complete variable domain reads DGGITQSPKYLFRKEGQNVTLSCEQNLNHDAMYWYRQDPGQGLRLIYYSQIVNDFQKGDIAEGYSVSREKKESFPLTVTSAQKNPTAFYLCASRPYTDRANTEAFFGQGTRLTVV.

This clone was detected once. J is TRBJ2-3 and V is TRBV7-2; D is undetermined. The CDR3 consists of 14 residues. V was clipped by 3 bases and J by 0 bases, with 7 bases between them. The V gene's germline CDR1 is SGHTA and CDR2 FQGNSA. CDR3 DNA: TGTGCCAGCAGCTTCATGAGGAGCACAGATACGCAGTATTTT. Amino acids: CASSFMRSTDTQYF.

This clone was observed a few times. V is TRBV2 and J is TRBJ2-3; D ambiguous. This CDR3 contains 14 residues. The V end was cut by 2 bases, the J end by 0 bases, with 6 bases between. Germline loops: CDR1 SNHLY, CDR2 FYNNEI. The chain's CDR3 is CASSETVSTDTQYF. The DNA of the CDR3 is TGTGCCAGCAGTGAAACAGTGAGCACAGATACGCAGTATTTT. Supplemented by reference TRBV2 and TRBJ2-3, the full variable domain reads EPEVTQTPSHQVTQMGQEVILRCVPISNHLYFYWYRQILGQKVEFLVSFYNNEISEKSEIFDDQFSVERPDGSNFTLKIRSTKLEDSAMYFCASSETVSTDTQYFGPGTRLTVL.

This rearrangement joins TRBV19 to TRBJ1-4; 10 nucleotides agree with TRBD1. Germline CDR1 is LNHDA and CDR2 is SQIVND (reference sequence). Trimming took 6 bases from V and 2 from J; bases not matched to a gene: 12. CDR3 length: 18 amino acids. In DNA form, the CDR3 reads TGTGCCAGTAGCAATGGACAGGGGGAAACATCGACTAATGAAAAACTGTTTTTT. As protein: CASSNGQGETSTNEKLFF.

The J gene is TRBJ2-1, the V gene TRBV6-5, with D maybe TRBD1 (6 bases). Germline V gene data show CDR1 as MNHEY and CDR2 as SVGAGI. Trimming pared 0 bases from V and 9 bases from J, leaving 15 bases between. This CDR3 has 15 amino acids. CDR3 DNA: TGTGCCAGCAGTTACTCCCGTGGGGCAGGGGTTGAGCAGTTCTTC. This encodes CASSYSRGAGVEQFF.

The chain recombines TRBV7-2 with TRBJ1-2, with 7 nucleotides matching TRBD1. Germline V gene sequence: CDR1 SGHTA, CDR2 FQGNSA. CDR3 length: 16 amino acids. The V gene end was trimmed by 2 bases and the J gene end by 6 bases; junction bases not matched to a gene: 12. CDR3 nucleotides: TGTGCCAGCAGCTTATACGGACAGGCACCCAATAATGGCTACACCTTC. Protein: CASSLYGQAPNNGYTF.

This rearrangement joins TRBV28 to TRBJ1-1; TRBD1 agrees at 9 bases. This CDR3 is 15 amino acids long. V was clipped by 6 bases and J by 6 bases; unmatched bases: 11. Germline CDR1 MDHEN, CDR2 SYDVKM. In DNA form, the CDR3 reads TGTGCCAGCAGGGGGGGTGGACAGGGGCTCGCTGAAGCTTTCTTT. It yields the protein CASRGGGQGLAEAFF.

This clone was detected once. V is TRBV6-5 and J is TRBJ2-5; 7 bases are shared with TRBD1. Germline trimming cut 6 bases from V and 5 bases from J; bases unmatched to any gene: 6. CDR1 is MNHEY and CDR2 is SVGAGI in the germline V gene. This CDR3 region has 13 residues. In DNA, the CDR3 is TGTGCCAGCAGGACTCCGGGACAGGAGACCCAGTACTTC. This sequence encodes CASRTPGQETQYF.

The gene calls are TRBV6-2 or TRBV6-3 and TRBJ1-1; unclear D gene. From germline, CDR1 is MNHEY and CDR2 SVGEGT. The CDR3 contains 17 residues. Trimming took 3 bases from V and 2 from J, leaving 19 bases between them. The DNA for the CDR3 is TGTGCCAGCAGTTATGGGCCCGCTCTTCGTATAAACACTGAAGCTTTCTTT. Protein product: CASSYGPALRINTEAFF.

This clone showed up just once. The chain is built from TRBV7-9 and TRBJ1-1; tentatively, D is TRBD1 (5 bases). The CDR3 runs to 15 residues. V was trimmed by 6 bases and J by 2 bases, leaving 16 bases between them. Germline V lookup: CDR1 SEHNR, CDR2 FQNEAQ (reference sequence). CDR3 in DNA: TGTGCCAGCAGACCCCGGGACCCACCCAACACTGAAGCTTTCTTT. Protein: CASRPRDPPNTEAFF. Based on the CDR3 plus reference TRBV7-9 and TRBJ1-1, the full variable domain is DTGVSQNPRHKITKRGQNVTFRCDPISEHNRLYWYRQTLGQGPEFLTYFQNEAQLEKSRLLSDRFSAERPKGSFSTLEIQRTEQGDSAMYLCASRPRDPPNTEAFFGQGTRLTVV.

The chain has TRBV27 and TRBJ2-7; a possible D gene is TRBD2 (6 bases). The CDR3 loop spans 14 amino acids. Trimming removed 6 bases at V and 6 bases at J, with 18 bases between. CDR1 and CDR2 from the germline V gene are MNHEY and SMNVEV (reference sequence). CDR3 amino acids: CASRTSWYKGEQYF. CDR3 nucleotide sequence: TGTGCCAGCAGAACTAGCTGGTACAAAGGCGAGCAGTACTTC.